This T cell receptor (beta chain) comes out of a study of cytomegalovirus exposure and HLA in healthy donors. After removal of 3 bases from V and 6 bases from J, the junction contained 9 bases not matched to a gene. CDR1 and CDR2 from the germline V gene are SGDLS and YYNGEE. The CDR3 sequence is 14 residues long. Turning to this clone: Its specificity is unknown.

Use of 60 Vbeta and 13 Jbeta primers characterized the PCR. Profiling relied on immunoSEQ multiplex PCR, and the TCRdb table lists in-frame clones only, not all of them. Here the sample spans 150,000 to 200,000 clones, 70% to 80% being singletons. Study-wide results and limits: A later analysis showed TCR association rates differing by HLA locus, peaking at DRB1 and lowest at HLA-C.

The TCR was taken from a woman aged 40 to 49 in good health and CMV-seronegative. The rearrangement uses TRBV9 and TRBJ2-7; 7 nucleotides agree with TRBD1. What was sequenced was PBMCs. The CDR3 loop reads CASSATGEGLEQYF. CDR3 sequence (DNA): TGTGCCAGCAGCGCAACAGGGGAAGGGCTCGAGCAGTACTTC.